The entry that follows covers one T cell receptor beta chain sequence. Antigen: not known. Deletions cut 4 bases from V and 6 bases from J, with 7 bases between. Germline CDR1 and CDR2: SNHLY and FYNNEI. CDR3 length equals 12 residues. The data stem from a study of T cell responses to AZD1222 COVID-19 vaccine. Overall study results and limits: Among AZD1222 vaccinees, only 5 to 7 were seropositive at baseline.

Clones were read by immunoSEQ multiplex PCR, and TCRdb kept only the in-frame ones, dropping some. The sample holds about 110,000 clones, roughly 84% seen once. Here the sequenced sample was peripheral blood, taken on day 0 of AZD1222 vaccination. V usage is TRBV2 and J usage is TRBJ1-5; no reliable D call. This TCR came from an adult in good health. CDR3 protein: CASSVYGQPQHF. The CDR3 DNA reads TGTGCCAGCAGTGTTTACGGTCAGCCCCAGCATTTT.